This TCR beta chain was identified in a study of response to subunit inactivated influenza vaccine. This clonotype has a handful of counts. TCRdb independently ran MiXCR on the RT-PCR reads; one entry per CDR3 protein. Among 500,000 to 700,000 distinct CDR3 sequences listed, approximately 22% were seen once. The germline CDR1 and CDR2 sequences are SGDLS and YYNGEE. This CDR3 has 16 amino acids. V was cut by 6 bases and J by 4 bases, with 21 bases left in between. The sample was also linked to a second study, of T cells expressing NK-cell markers. Turning to that study: The TCR beta cDNA came from 5'RACE template switching with UMIs. Seven donors tested HCMV-seropositive and one tested seronegative among the eight sequenced.

The rearrangement links TRBV9 to TRBJ2-3; possible D gene TRBD2, 5 bases. This clonotype was obtained from a man in his fifties who received an inactivated influenza vaccine. The specimen comprised CD4+ T cells sorted from PBMCs, sampled 11 to 12 days after vaccination. The CDR3 is CASTFRASGPPDTQYF. CDR3 bases: TGTGCCAGCACCTTTAGGGCAAGCGGACCCCCAGATACGCAGTATTTT.